Below are 18 T cell receptor beta chains sequenced from a single sample in a study of cytomegalovirus exposure and HLA in healthy donors. PCR involved 60 Vbeta and 13 Jbeta primers. Method: immunoSEQ multiplex PCR; TCRdb's copy keeps in-frame clones and lacks some. This sample has some 180,000 clones, with more than 65% found just once. Sequencing input: PBMCs. These receptors came from a woman aged 30 to 39 in good health and CMV-seropositive.

A single count supports this clone. This chain uses TRBV6-5 with TRBJ2-5; 15 nucleotides agree with TRBD2. Trimming removed 6 bases from V and 5 bases from J; junction bases left unmatched: 1. The CDR3 contains 14 residues. Germline V CDR1 and CDR2: MNHEY, SVGAGI. This CDR3 is CASRGTSGGETQYF. CDR3 DNA: TGTGCCAGCAGAGGGACTAGCGGGGGGGAGACCCAGTACTTC.

The rearrangement joins TRBV6-1 to TRBJ2-7; 8 bases fit TRBD1. Germline CDR1 is MNHNS and CDR2 is SASEGT. V lost 10 bases, J lost 4 bases, and 15 bases stayed unmatched. The CDR3 length is 15 residues. Here the CDR3 reads CATSPPWQGAYEQYF. CDR3 in DNA: TGTGCCACATCCCCCCCCTGGCAGGGGGCGTACGAGCAGTACTTC.

The rearrangement joins TRBV9 to TRBJ2-3, with D perhaps matching TRBD2 (6 bases). Per germline, CDR1 SGDLS and CDR2 YYNGEE. V dropped 0 bases and J dropped 2 bases, with 13 bases sitting between them. The CDR3 is 16 residues long. The CDR3 coding sequence is TGTGCCAGCAGCGTAGTGGGTAGCGGACTCACAGATACGCAGTATTTT. Translated: CASSVVGSGLTDTQYF.

The genes are TRBV11-2 and TRBJ2-5; 7 nucleotides match TRBD1. TRBJ2-7 explains the end of the DNA better; the J call may be wrong. CDR1 SGHAT and CDR2 FQNNGV come from the germline V gene. The CDR3 consists of 18 residues. CDR3 DNA: TGTGCCAGCAGCTTACGGGCCTGGACAGGAGCTTTAACCTACGAGCAGTACTTC. Its translation: CASSLRAWTGALTYEQYF.

This rearrangement joins TRBV7-9 to TRBJ2-1; no reliable D call. The germline V and J ends were trimmed by 3 bases and 8 bases, with 11 bases remaining between them. There are 13 residues in the CDR3. CDR1 is SEHNR, CDR2 FQNEAQ, per germline (reference sequence). Here the CDR3 DNA reads TGTGCCAGCAGCTTGTTGGGCCCGGATGAGCAGTTCTTC. It yields the protein CASSLLGPDEQFF. The full variable domain, with the rest looked up from reference TRBV7-9 and TRBJ2-1, is DTGVSQNPRHKITKRGQNVTFRCDPISEHNRLYWYRQTLGQGPEFLTYFQNEAQLEKSRLLSDRFSAERPKGSFSTLEIQRTEQGDSAMYLCASSLLGPDEQFFGPGTRLTVL.

This clone was counted between two and nine times. The chain uses TRBV29-1 and TRBJ2-2; 8 bases match TRBD1. CDR1 is SQVTM, CDR2 ANQGSEA, per germline. V lost 2 bases, J lost 1 base, and 6 bases stayed unmatched. The CDR3 sequence is 16 residues long. The CDR3 spells CSVETRGRGNTGELFF. The CDR3 nucleotides are TGCAGCGTTGAAACCAGGGGGCGCGGGAACACCGGGGAGCTGTTTTTT.

This clone has a handful of counts. The genes are TRBV7-9 and TRBJ2-7, with 8 bases that match TRBD2. Germline CDR1 is SEHNR and CDR2 is FQNEAQ (reference sequence). V was clipped by 5 bases and J by 3 bases; unmatched bases: 3. The CDR3 sequence is 13 residues long. The CDR3 DNA is TGTGCCAGCAGCCAGGGACTAGTCTACGAGCAGTACTTC. It codes for CASSQGLVYEQYF.

V usage is TRBV18 and J usage is TRBJ1-5, with 11 bases fitting TRBD1. CDR3 length equals 15 residues. Looked up from germline, CDR1 is KGHSH and CDR2 is LQKENI. Trimming at V came to 3 bases and at J to 7 bases, leaving 5 bases not matched to a gene. CDR3 sequence: CASSPRDRGNQPQHF. CDR3 sequence (DNA): TGTGCCAGCTCACCCCGGGACAGGGGGAACCAGCCCCAGCATTTT. The full variable domain, in which reference TRBV18 and TRBJ1-5 provide the parts outside the CDR3, is NAGVMQNPRHLVRRRGQEARLRCSPMKGHSHVYWYRQLPEEGLKFMVYLQKENIIDESGMPKERFSAEFPKEGPSILRIQQVVRGDSAAYFCASSPRDRGNQPQHFGDGTRLSIL.

The chain couples TRBV14 to TRBJ2-1, with a tentative D call TRBD2 (6 bases). V was pared by 3 bases and J by 15 bases, with 18 bases between. The CDR3 is 13 amino acids. Germline V gene lookup returns CDR1 SGHDN and CDR2 FVKESK. This chain's CDR3 is CASSQRGRGGRFF. The CDR3 coding sequence is TGTGCCAGCAGCCAGCGGGGCAGAGGAGGGCGGTTCTTC. The full variable domain, in which reference TRBV14 and TRBJ2-1 provide the parts outside the CDR3, is EAGVTQFPSHSVIEKGQTVTLRCDPISGHDNLYWYRRVMGKEIKFLLHFVKESKQDESGMPNNRFLAERTGGTYSTLKVQPAELEDSGVYFCASSQRGRGGRFFGPGTRLTVL.

This chain connects TRBV9 to TRBJ2-6; 9 positions agree with TRBD1. The CDR3 runs 20 residues. The V and J ends lost 1 base and 2 bases, in that order; junction bases with no gene match: 13. CDR1 is SGDLS and CDR2 is YYNGEE in the germline V gene. CDR3 in amino acids: CASSVRGQGWGTAGANVLTF. The CDR3 DNA follows: TGTGCCAGCAGCGTAAGAGGACAGGGGTGGGGTACTGCTGGGGCCAACGTCCTGACTTTC.

V and J are TRBV15 and TRBJ1-3; D is unresolved. The V gene lost 0 bases and the J gene lost 0 bases, with 9 bases spanning the gap. This CDR3 region has 16 residues. From germline, CDR1 is LNHNV and CDR2 YYDKDF (reference sequence). The CDR3 spells CATSRDPERSGNTIYF. For the CDR3, the DNA is TGTGCCACCAGCAGAGACCCGGAGCGCTCTGGAAACACCATATATTTT.

The sample holds a few counts of this clone. DNA for the CDR3: TGTGCCATCAGTGCCCACACAGCGGGGGGGAAGGACGGCGAGCAGTACTTC. Translating it yields CAISAHTAGGKDGEQYF. V is TRBV10-3 and J is TRBJ2-5, with 10 positions matching TRBD2. The last part of the DNA fits TRBJ2-7 better; the J call may be wrong. The germline V gene has CDR1 ENHRY and CDR2 SYGVKD. This CDR3 is built from 17 residues.

V is TRBV4-3 and J is TRBJ2-1; a possible D gene is TRBD2 (6 bases). Trimming removed 0 bases at V and 6 bases at J, with 15 bases between. Germline V gives CDR1 LGHNA, CDR2 YSLEER. CDR3 length: 16 residues. CDR3 bases: TGCGCCAGCAGCCAAGATCAGGGACTCCCTTCCAATGAGCAGTTCTTC. Protein: CASSQDQGLPSNEQFF.

The chain links TRBV18 to TRBJ1-2, with 9 bases aligning to TRBD1. The CDR3 consists of 14 residues. From germline, CDR1 is KGHSH and CDR2 LQKENI. J gave up 6 bases and V 6 bases, and 8 bases lay outside the gene matches. Here the CDR3 DNA reads TGTGCCAGCTCGTTTGGGACAGGGAGGAATGGCTACACCTTC. Protein: CASSFGTGRNGYTF.

The chain combines TRBV6-5 with TRBJ2-7; D is possibly TRBD1 (7 bases). Deletions cut 6 bases from V and 4 bases from J, with 19 bases between. This CDR3 is 15 amino acids long. Germline V CDR1 and CDR2: MNHEY, SVGAGI. The CDR3 here is CASRADREVRYEQYF. CDR3 DNA sequence: TGTGCCAGCAGGGCTGACAGGGAGGTGCGGTACGAGCAGTACTTC.

The gene calls are TRBV15 and TRBJ1-6, with D possibly TRBD1 on 6 matching bases. V was cut by 4 bases and J by 10 bases, with 17 bases left in between. The length of the CDR3 is 15 residues. CDR1 LNHNV and CDR2 YYDKDF come from the germline V gene (reference sequence). This CDR3 reads CATSKEVQGGSPLHF. In DNA, the CDR3 is TGTGCCACCAGCAAAGAGGTACAGGGTGGCTCACCCCTCCACTTT.

The V and J genes are TRBV18 and TRBJ1-2; a possible D gene is TRBD1 (5 bases). V gave up 3 bases and J gave up 4 bases, with 15 bases separating them. Germline assignment: CDR1 KGHSH and CDR2 LQKENI. The CDR3 totals 15 residues. As DNA, the CDR3 is TGTGCCAGCTCACCTCCAGGGCCGTTGGGCTATGGCTACACCTTC. Protein sequence: CASSPPGPLGYGYTF.

The DNA of the CDR3 is TGTGCCAGCTCACCATATGGGCAGACCGGCTCCTACGAGCAGTACTTC. This translates into CASSPYGQTGSYEQYF. The chain links TRBV18 to TRBJ2-7; D call uncertain. Germline V gene sequence: CDR1 KGHSH, CDR2 LQKENI. CDR3 length: 16 amino acids. Trimming pared 2 bases from V and 0 bases from J, leaving 14 bases between. Supplemented by reference TRBV18 and TRBJ2-7, the full variable domain reads NAGVMQNPRHLVRRRGQEARLRCSPMKGHSHVYWYRQLPEEGLKFMVYLQKENIIDESGMPKERFSAEFPKEGPSILRIQQVVRGDSAAYFCASSPYGQTGSYEQYFGPGTRLTVT.